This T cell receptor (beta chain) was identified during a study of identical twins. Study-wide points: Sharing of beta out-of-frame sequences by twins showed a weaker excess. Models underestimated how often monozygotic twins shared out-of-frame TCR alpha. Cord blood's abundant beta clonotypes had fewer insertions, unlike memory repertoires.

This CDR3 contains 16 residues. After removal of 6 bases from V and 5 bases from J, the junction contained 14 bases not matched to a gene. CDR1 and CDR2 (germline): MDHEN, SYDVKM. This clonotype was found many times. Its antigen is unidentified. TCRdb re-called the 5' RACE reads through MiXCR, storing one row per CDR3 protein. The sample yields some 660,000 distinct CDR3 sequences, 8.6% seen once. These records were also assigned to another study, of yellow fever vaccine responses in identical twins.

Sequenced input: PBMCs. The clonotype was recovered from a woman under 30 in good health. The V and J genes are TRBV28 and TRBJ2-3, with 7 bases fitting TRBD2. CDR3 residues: CASRPSGVKLKDTQYF. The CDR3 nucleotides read TGTGCCAGCAGACCCAGCGGGGTGAAACTAAAAGATACGCAGTATTTT.